The text below deals with one TCR beta chain. Sequencing used immunoSEQ multiplex PCR; TCRdb keeps in-frame clones, though not all of them. The data contain about 140,000 clones, approximately 78% of them singletons. This specimen comes from a study of blood T cell repertoires in COVID-19. Germline V lookup: CDR1 SNHLY, CDR2 FYNNEI. CDR3 size: 12 residues. Trimming pared 6 bases from V and 2 bases from J, leaving 6 bases between. Sequenced material: peripheral blood. The TCR sequence derives from an elderly woman with acute or convalescent COVID-19. This chain links TRBV2 with TRBJ2-3, with D hard to call. CDR3 in amino acids: CASSAYTDTQYF. The CDR3, as DNA: TGTGCCAGCAGCGCGTACACAGATACGCAGTATTTT.